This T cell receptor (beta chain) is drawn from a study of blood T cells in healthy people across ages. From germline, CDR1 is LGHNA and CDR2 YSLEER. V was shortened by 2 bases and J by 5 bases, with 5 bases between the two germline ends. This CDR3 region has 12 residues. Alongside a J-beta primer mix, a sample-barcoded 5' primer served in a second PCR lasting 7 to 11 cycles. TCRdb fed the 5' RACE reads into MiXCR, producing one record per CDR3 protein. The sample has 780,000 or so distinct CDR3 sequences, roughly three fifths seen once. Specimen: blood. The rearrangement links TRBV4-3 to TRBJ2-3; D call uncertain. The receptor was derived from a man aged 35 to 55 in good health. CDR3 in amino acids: CASSQTGDTQYF. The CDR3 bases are TGCGCCAGCAGCCAAACGGGAGATACGCAGTATTTT.